Listed here are 7 T cell receptor beta chains from one sample, sequenced in a study of tumor-infiltrating lymphocytes in primary liver carcinoma. A constant-region primer served to make TCR beta cDNA from roughly 540 ng total RNA. Three-round nested multiplex PCR performed with slightly modified ARM-PCR produced the TCR beta libraries. Forward primers for TRBV1-TRBV30 and a C-beta reverse primer served the first two PCR rounds, at about 10 cycles each. Via MiXCR, TCRdb re-called the multiplex PCR reads, giving one row per CDR3 protein. This table has about 120,000 distinct CDR3 sequences, around 70% appearing once. The study co-extracted DNA and RNA from around 20-30 mg of unsorted bulk tissue. Sequencing was carried out using tumor-adjacent normal liver tissue. Receptor source: a woman aged 55-70 years with primary liver carcinoma and hepatitis B virus infection.

This clonotype was detected a few times. This sequence joins TRBV11-3 and TRBJ2-3; D gene ambiguous. Trimming removed 8 bases at V and 3 bases at J, with 21 bases between. Germline lookup yields CDR1 SGHNT and CDR2 YENEEA. This CDR3 contains 16 residues. Here the CDR3 DNA reads TGTGCCAGCTTGTCGTTTCGGCCGCTACGGACAGATACGCAGTATTTT. Protein sequence: CASLSFRPLRTDTQYF.

About this clonotype itself: This sequence may be a read error, since a much larger clone differs from it by one base. The chain joins TRBV6-4 to TRBJ2-1; D tentatively fits TRBD1 or TRBD2 (6 bases each). The CDR3 spans 15 residues. The germline CDR1 and CDR2 sequences are MRHNA and SNTAGT. Written as DNA, the CDR3 is TGTGCCAGCAGTGATTACGGGGGCCTCTACAGTGAGCAGTTCTTC. This gives the protein CASSDYGGLYSEQFF.

As for this clonotype: A much larger clone differs by one base, so this may be a read error. V and J are TRBV28 and TRBJ1-6, with D perhaps TRBD1 (5 bases). Per germline, CDR1 MDHEN and CDR2 SYDVKM. This CDR3 has 17 amino acids. CDR3 region: CGSSLGSRFGGNSPLHF. In DNA form, the CDR3 reads TGTGGCAGCAGTTTGGGGTCGAGGTTTGGGGGAAATTCACCCCTCCACTTT. Using reference TRBV28 and TRBJ1-6 for the parts outside the CDR3, the full variable domain is DVKVTQSSRYLVKRTGEKVFLECVQDMDHENMFWYRQDPGLGLRLIYFSYDVKMKEKGDIPEGYSVSREKKERFSLILESASTNQTSMYLCGSSLGSRFGGNSPLHFGNGTRLTVT.

This clonotype has ten or more counts. The chain combines TRBV5-6 with TRBJ2-3; a possible D gene is TRBD1 (6 bases). The CDR3 is 13 amino acids. V lost 2 bases and J lost 6, with 10 bases in between. CDR1 is SGHDT, CDR2 YYEEEE, per germline. CDR3 DNA sequence: TGTGCCAGCAGCTTTGCAGGGGTCGATACGCAGTATTTT. Amino acids: CASSFAGVDTQYF.

This clonotype was seen a single time. Sequence at one end of the junction differs from germline and may be a read error. This chain links TRBV4-2 with TRBJ2-7, with D perhaps TRBD2 (5 bases). Germline V gene data show CDR1 as LGHNA and CDR2 as YNFKEQ. This CDR3 spans 14 amino acids. The CDR3 spells CASSRTDCPYVQYF. Written as DNA, the CDR3 is TGTGCCAGCAGCCGGACGGACTGTCCCTACGTGCAGTACTTC.

The rearrangement uses TRBV12-3 or TRBV12-4 and TRBJ1-1; the D is unclear. The CDR3 is 15 residues long. V was clipped by 6 bases and J by 4 bases, with 18 bases between them. CDR3 region: CASSRRAWKATEAFF. The CDR3 nucleotides are TGTGCCAGCAGCCGCCGGGCATGGAAGGCCACTGAAGCTTTCTTT.

This clonotype was recorded many times. This chain connects TRBV28 to TRBJ2-1; 12 bases align to TRBD2. Germline lookup yields CDR1 MDHEN and CDR2 SYDVKM. The CDR3 has 16 residues. V shed 4 bases, J shed 7 bases, and the junction held 8 bases outside the gene matches. CDR3 protein: CASSSLPTSGRNEQFF. The CDR3 nucleotides are TGTGCCAGCAGTTCCCTACCGACTAGCGGGAGAAATGAGCAGTTCTTC.